This is a list of T cell receptor beta chains from one sample in a study of blood T cell repertoires in COVID-19. The table came from immunoSEQ multiplex PCR; TCRdb's copy has only in-frame clones and leaves some out. The sample contains around 370,000 clones, almost 90% of which appear only once. The sequencing sample was made of peripheral blood. The receptor set was obtained from a woman aged 65 to 85 with COVID-19, enrolled during active disease. Each CDR3 is given with its conserved first and last residue. The D gene is left open where the match is weak. Clone size, where shown, is once, few, many, or a class for clones that have expanded.

>13|TRBJ2-2|.|TRBV24-1|.
CATSITDTGELFF
TGTGCCACCAGTATCACGGACACCGGGGAGCTGTTTTTT
>13|TRBJ1-1|once|TRBV6-5|.
CASSSLWNTEAFF
TGTGCCAGCAGTTCCCTTTGGAACACTGAAGCTTTCTTT
>12|TRBJ1-1|few|TRBV29-1|.
CSVEGMAVEAFF
TGCAGCGTTGAAGGGATGGCGGTTGAAGCTTTCTTT
>13|TRBJ2-5|.|TRBV2|.
CASSVGRQETQYF
TGTGCCAGCAGTGTTGGCAGACAAGAGACCCAGTACTTC
>17|TRBJ1-1|few|TRBV19|TRBD1
CASSRGQGIRLNTEAFF
TGTGCCAGTAGCCGAGGACAGGGAATCCGGCTTAACACTGAAGCTTTCTTT
>14|TRBJ1-1|.|TRBV2|.
CASTLRGSNTEAFF
TGTGCCAGCACGTTACGGGGATCGAACACTGAAGCTTTCTTT
>15|TRBJ2-7|.|TRBV18|TRBD1
CASSPGPGGNYEQYF
TGTGCCAGCTCACCTGGACCAGGGGGTAACTACGAGCAGTACTTC
>15|TRBJ2-4|.|TRBV4-1|.
CASSQLDLSPNIQYF
TGCGCCAGCAGCCAACTAGACCTCTCCCCCAACATTCAGTACTTC
>18|TRBJ2-1|.|TRBV30|TRBD2
CAWTPGGGRGRGYNEQFF
TGTGCCTGGACCCCGGGCGGGGGGCGCGGAAGGGGGTACAATGAGCAGTTCTTC
>13|TRBJ1-3|once|TRBV21-1|.
CAANDRGRNTIYF
TGTGCCGCGAACGACAGGGGGCGAAACACCATATATTTT
>17|TRBJ2-7|.|TRBV5-4|TRBD2
CASSLAGGGGPSYEQYF
TGTGCCAGCAGCTTGGCCGGGGGCGGGGGGCCCTCCTACGAGCAGTACTTC
>16|TRBJ1-6|.|TRBV9|.
CASSKTVESRNSPLHF
TGTGCCAGCAGCAAGACAGTCGAGTCGCGTAATTCACCCCTCCACTTT
>19|TRBJ1-3|.|TRBV19|TRBD1
CASSLGQAELLRSGNTIYF
TGTGCCAGTAGCCTAGGACAGGCTGAACTACTTCGGTCTGGAAACACCATATATTTT
>10|TRBJ2-7|.|TRBV20-1|.
CSASGQEQYF
TGCAGTGCTAGTGGGCAGGAGCAGTACTTC
>16|TRBJ2-3|once|TRBV18|TRBD2
CASSPMASGATDTQYF
TGTGCCAGCTCACCTATGGCTAGCGGGGCCACAGATACGCAGTATTTT
>15|TRBJ1-2|.|TRBV4-3|.
CASSQDSWGVKGYTF
TGCGCCAGCAGCCAAGATTCATGGGGGGTGAAGGGCTACACCTTC
>15|TRBJ2-3|.|TRBV5-6|.
CASSYGTPSTDTQYF
TGTGCCAGCAGCTACGGGACTCCTAGCACAGATACGCAGTATTTT
>12|TRBJ1-1|.|TRBV12-3/TRBV12-4|.
CASSSLGTEAFF
TGTGCCAGCAGTTCCCTCGGTACTGAAGCTTTCTTT
>16|TRBJ1-6|few|TRBV9|.
CASSVDGSSYNSPLHF
TGTGCCAGCAGCGTAGACGGGAGCTCCTATAATTCACCCCTCCACTTT
>15|TRBJ2-4|.|TRBV4-3|.
CASSHVSQGKNIQYF
TGCGCCAGCAGCCATGTTAGTCAGGGCAAAAACATTCAGTACTTC
>15|TRBJ1-5|.|TRBV6-6|.
CASRGGRGSNQPQHF
TGTGCCAGCCGGGGAGGGCGGGGGAGCAATCAGCCCCAGCATTTT
>13|TRBJ1-4|.|TRBV28|TRBD1
CASSLLGQGKLFF
TGTGCCAGCAGTTTATTAGGACAGGGAAAACTGTTTTTT
>16|TRBJ1-2|.|TRBV2|.
CASSEVGAGLGGGYTF
TGTGCCAGCAGTGAAGTGGGAGCCGGTTTAGGAGGGGGCTACACCTTC
>14|TRBJ1-3|.|TRBV10-3|.
CAAKGTTSGNTIYF
TGTGCCGCCAAGGGGACTACCTCTGGAAACACCATATATTTT
>17|TRBJ1-5|.|TRBV5-8|TRBD1
CASSLARGLSSNQPQHF
TGTGCCAGCAGCTTGGCCAGGGGGCTTTCGAGCAATCAGCCCCAGCATTTT
>15|TRBJ1-6|once|TRBV4-3|TRBD1
CAPSQQGGYNSPLHF
TGCGCCCCCAGCCAACAGGGGGGCTATAATTCACCCCTCCACTTT
>15|TRBJ2-7|.|TRBV11-3|TRBD1
CASSPGGAALYEQYF
TGTGCCAGCAGCCCAGGGGGCGCGGCCCTCTACGAGCAGTACTTC
>15|TRBJ1-2|.|TRBV27|.
CASSLWGRSNYGYTF
TGTGCCAGCAGTTTATGGGGCAGGAGTAACTATGGCTACACCTTC
>13|TRBJ1-2|.|TRBV19|.
CASGYRRAHGYTF
TGTGCCAGCGGGTATCGGAGGGCACATGGCTACACCTTC
>16|TRBJ2-7|.|TRBV5-1|TRBD1
CASSLGGGQGAYEQYF
TGCGCCAGCAGCTTGGGCGGAGGACAGGGGGCCTACGAGCAGTACTTC
>15|TRBJ2-7|.|TRBV5-1|TRBD1
CASSLDPGTGYEQYF
TGCGCCAGCAGCTTGGATCCCGGGACAGGATACGAGCAGTACTTC